These 13 T cell receptor beta chains originate from one sample sequenced in a study of T cells in Graves' hyperthyroidism and ophthalmopathy. What was amplified from RNA transcripts were TCR beta CDR3 regions. Primed by the HTBI set, a first-round RT-PCR was run on the TCR CDR3. Via MiXCR, TCRdb re-called the multiplex PCR reads, giving one row per CDR3 protein. The data show about 290,000 distinct CDR3 sequences, with roughly 14% seen just once and 7.8% held by the top ten. The material sequenced was blood. The receptors shown here come from a woman in her thirties with Graves' hyperthyroidism that later progressed to Graves' ophthalmopathy.

The count of this clonotype is one. The chain links TRBV29-1 to TRBJ1-1; D gene uncertain. V was trimmed by 6 bases and J by 5 bases, leaving 7 bases between them. CDR1 is SQVTM, CDR2 ANQGSEA, per germline. This CDR3 spans 10 amino acids. CDR3 in DNA: TGCAGCGTCCCGGGGACTGAAGCTTTCTTT. This encodes CSVPGTEAFF.

CDR3 DNA: TGTGCCAGCAGTTTGGACAGGGGACGAGGAGAGCTGTTTTTT. It translates to CASSLDRGRGELFF. The chain uses TRBV12-3 or TRBV12-4 and TRBJ2-2; 9 bases agree with TRBD1. V gave up 3 bases and J gave up 11 bases; unmatched junction bases: 7. This CDR3 has 14 residues.

This clonotype was counted once. It may be a read error: a sequence one base away is much more abundant. The chain joins TRBV9 to TRBJ2-3; D might be TRBD2 (7 bases). Germline V gene data show CDR1 as SGDLS and CDR2 as YYNGEE. The V and J ends lost 3 bases and 6 bases respectively, with 14 bases between them. CDR3 length: 14 residues. CDR3 loop: CASSAEGGGDTQYF. CDR3 bases: TGTGCCAGCAGCGCAGAGGGAGGGGGGGATACGCAGTATTTT.

This clonotype showed up many times. This chain connects TRBV27 to TRBJ1-1; 7 nucleotides agree with TRBD1. J was trimmed by 8 bases and V by 3 bases; bases with no gene match: 6. The CDR3 loop spans 13 amino acids. CDR1 is MNHEY and CDR2 is SMNVEV in the germline V gene (reference sequence). The CDR3 sequence is CASSLVGGREAFF. CDR3 nucleotides: TGTGCCAGCAGTTTGGTAGGGGGCAGGGAAGCTTTCTTT.

This clonotype was detected many times. The chain carries TRBV2 and TRBJ2-2; D possibly corresponds to TRBD1 (6 bases). Per germline, CDR1 SNHLY and CDR2 FYNNEI. Trimming removed 6 bases at V and 4 bases at J, with 12 bases between. The CDR3 contains 14 residues. The CDR3 nucleotides read TGTGCCAGCAGAATAGGACAGTCCACCGGGGAGCTGTTTTTT. Its protein is CASRIGQSTGELFF.

This clonotype was seen repeatedly, ten times or more. The chain employs TRBV30 and TRBJ1-5, with 9 nucleotides matching TRBD1. V dropped 2 bases and J dropped 5; count of bases not matched to a gene: 4. Germline CDR1 GTSNPN, CDR2 SVGIG (reference sequence). The CDR3 consists of 14 residues. The CDR3 DNA follows: TGTGCCTGGAGTACGGGACAGGGTGATCAGCCCCAGCATTTT. As protein: CAWSTGQGDQPQHF.

This clonotype appeared many times. The chain couples TRBV3-1 to TRBJ1-2; perhaps TRBD1 as D (5 bases). CDR1 and CDR2 (germline): LGHDT, YNNKEL (reference sequence). V was clipped by 1 base and J by 7 bases, with 19 bases between them. This CDR3 comprises 16 residues. CDR3: CASSQAGGGAGTGYTF. The CDR3 nucleotides read TGTGCCAGCAGCCAAGCGGGGGGTGGAGCCGGGACTGGCTACACCTTC.

This clonotype was detected ten times or more. V and J are TRBV7-4 and TRBJ2-7, with TRBD2 identical over 7 bases. Trimming removed 5 bases from V and 0 bases from J; junction bases left unmatched: 10. Germline V gene data show CDR1 as SGHVT and CDR2 as SQSDAQ. The CDR3 length is 16 residues. CDR3 in DNA: TGTGCCAGCAGCCCTAGGCTAGCGGAGAGCTCCTACGAGCAGTACTTC. Encoded protein: CASSPRLAESSYEQYF.

The sample holds many counts of this clonotype. The rearrangement joins TRBV13 to TRBJ2-1, with D perhaps given as TRBD1 or TRBD2 (5 bases each). V gave up 1 base and J gave up 8 bases, with 15 bases separating them. The CDR3 consists of 15 residues. CDR1 and CDR2 (germline): PRHDT, FYEKMQ (reference sequence). CDR3 sequence (DNA): TGTGCCAGCAGCTTAGAGGGGCGGGTAGGCCATGAGCAGTTCTTC. It codes for CASSLEGRVGHEQFF.

The rearrangement links TRBV28 to TRBJ1-2, with D maybe TRBD1 (6 bases). Germline lookup yields CDR1 MDHEN and CDR2 SYDVKM. Trimming shortened V by 2 bases and J by 6 bases, and 13 bases separated the two germline ends. The length of the CDR3 is 14 residues. CDR3 sequence reads: CASSLGGLVDGYTF. CDR3 bases: TGTGCCAGCAGTTTAGGGGGGCTGGTGGATGGCTACACCTTC.

The chain has TRBV20-1 and TRBJ2-2; no definite D call. This CDR3 comprises 16 residues. V lost 3 bases and J 5 bases, leaving 19 bases between the germline ends. Germline V gene sequence: CDR1 DFQATT, CDR2 SNEGSKA (reference sequence). CDR3 residues: CSASSLSSTGTGELFF. CDR3 coding DNA: TGCAGTGCTAGTTCCCTTTCGAGCACTGGTACCGGGGAGCTGTTTTTT.

There are many counts of this clonotype. This chain's CDR3 is CASSLGLGGTEAFF. CDR3 sequence (DNA): TGTGCCAGCAGCCTCGGACTGGGCGGCACTGAAGCTTTCTTT. V is TRBV7-2 and J is TRBJ1-1, with no clear D. Trimming took 5 bases from V and 4 from J, leaving 14 bases between them. CDR3 length equals 14 residues. Germline V gives CDR1 SGHTA, CDR2 FQGNSA. Based on the CDR3 plus reference TRBV7-2 and TRBJ1-1, the full variable domain is GAGVSQSPSNKVTEKGKDVELRCDPISGHTALYWYRQSLGQGLEFLIYFQGNSAPDKSGLPSDRFSAERTGGSVSTLTIQRTQQEDSAVYLCASSLGLGGTEAFFGQGTRLTVV.

V gene TRBV6-4 combines with J gene TRBJ2-7; D tentatively reads TRBD1 or TRBD2 (5 bases each). V gave up 2 bases and J gave up 3 bases, with 17 bases separating them. The CDR3 contains 16 residues. Germline-derived CDR1 and CDR2 are MRHNA and SNTAGT. The CDR3 loop reads CASSDPGKGVLYEQYF. DNA for the CDR3: TGTGCCAGCAGTGACCCAGGGAAGGGAGTTCTCTACGAGCAGTACTTC.